This T cell receptor (beta chain) was captured in a study of T cells after yellow fever vaccination. Study-wide results and caveats: Only a small proportion of the clonotypes turned up in both the CD4 and the CD8 compartments, likely arising from convergent recombination.

5'RACE template switching added a universal primer site and UMIs to TCR cDNA. MiXCR was run by TCRdb on the 5' RACE reads, yielding one entry per CDR3 protein. The sample contains some 250,000 distinct CDR3 sequences, 6.9% of which appear only once. The ends lost 3 bases at V and 4 bases at J; junction bases unmatched: 8. CDR3 length: 15 residues. Germline values: CDR1 DFQATT, CDR2 SNEGSKA (reference sequence). This clonotype has more than one count but fewer than ten. What it binds is unknown. The clonotype comes from a man aged 25-45 years who received the YFV17D yellow fever vaccine. This chain joins TRBV20-1 and TRBJ2-7; TRBD2 matches at 11 bases. Material: CD4+ T cells sorted from PBMCs, obtained 15 days after the yellow fever booster vaccination. The CDR3 protein is CSASRGGTSGYEQYF. Written as DNA, the CDR3 is TGCAGTGCTAGTCGCGGAGGGACTAGCGGATACGAGCAGTACTTC.